This T cell receptor (beta chain) was captured in a study of blood T cell repertoires in COVID-19. Study overall: Samples of COVID-19 (acute and convalescent) were obtained from the United States, Italy and Spain.

Sequencing was performed with immunoSEQ multiplex PCR; in TCRdb, only in-frame clones are kept and a portion is missing. The sample lists 100,000 to 150,000 clones; around 86% were seen once. This clone occurred a few times. The CDR3 has 14 residues. The germline V gene has CDR1 MDHEN and CDR2 SYDVKM. V lost 2 bases, J lost 8 bases, and 12 bases lay in between. Specimen: peripheral blood. The source is a man aged 35-49 years with active or convalescent COVID-19. The V and J genes are TRBV28 and TRBJ1-4; D is perhaps TRBD1 (6 bases). CDR3 amino acids: CASSLIGGREKLFF. Here the CDR3 DNA reads TGTGCCAGCAGTTTAATCGGGGGGCGCGAAAAACTGTTTTTT. Drawing the rest from reference TRBV28 and TRBJ1-4, the complete variable domain is DVKVTQSSRYLVKRTGEKVFLECVQDMDHENMFWYRQDPGLGLRLIYFSYDVKMKEKGDIPEGYSVSREKKERFSLILESASTNQTSMYLCASSLIGGREKLFFGSGTQLSVL.